This T cell receptor beta chain came from a study of T cells in Graves' hyperthyroidism and ophthalmopathy. Germline values: CDR1 SGHVS, CDR2 FQNEAQ. The CDR3 covers 13 residues. Trimming pared 5 bases from V and 4 bases from J, leaving 10 bases between. The CDR3 regions of TCR beta were amplified from RNA transcripts. A set of HTBI primers served as the primers for a first-round RT-PCR of the TCR CDR3. TCRdb independently ran MiXCR on the multiplex PCR reads; one entry per CDR3 protein. This sample has 550,000 to 650,000 distinct CDR3 sequences; around 13% occur once, and the top ten carry almost 6%. At least ten counts were recorded for this clonotype.

Sequenced input: blood. The rearrangement links TRBV7-8 to TRBJ2-3; D tentatively reads TRBD1 or TRBD2 (5 bases each). This TCR was recovered from a woman aged 30 to 39 with Graves' hyperthyroidism that later progressed to Graves' ophthalmopathy. CDR3 coding DNA: TGTGCCAGCAGCGTGGGGGTGGCAGATACGCAGTATTTT. It yields the protein CASSVGVADTQYF.